These 5 T cell receptor beta chains were sequenced from one sample in a study of T-cell reconstitution after alpha-beta-depleted transplantation in children. Unique molecular identifiers were built into the TCRbeta library. TCRdb re-called the PCR reads with MiXCR, one entry per CDR3 protein. Of 200,000 to 300,000 distinct CDR3 sequences listed, around 11% are singletons. Sequencing used PBMCs from the stem cell graft donor, obtained from the stem cell graft. Source of these receptors: a human donor who donated a stem cell graft to a child with acute lymphoblastic leukemia.

Many counts were recorded for this clonotype. V gene TRBV6-5 combines with J gene TRBJ1-2; a possible D gene is TRBD1 (5 bases). The CDR3 covers 13 residues. Germline V gives CDR1 MNHEY, CDR2 SVGAGI. Trimming took 4 bases from V and 7 from J, leaving 13 bases between them. CDR3 residues: CASSFQGLSGYTF. The CDR3 region has the DNA TGTGCCAGCAGTTTCCAGGGTTTGTCTGGCTACACCTTC.

This clonotype occurred many times. The chain employs TRBV9 and TRBJ2-2, with TRBD1 identical over 9 bases. The CDR3 totals 19 residues. With 0 bases clipped from V and 1 base from J, the junction kept 10 bases outside the gene matches. Germline CDR1 SGDLS, CDR2 YYNGEE. Written as DNA, the CDR3 is TGTGCCAGCAGCGTAGTACCAGGGGACAGGGACATGAACACCGGGGAGCTGTTTTTT. Its protein is CASSVVPGDRDMNTGELFF. Combining the CDR3 with reference TRBV9 and TRBJ2-2 gives the whole variable domain DSGVTQTPKHLITATGQRVTLRCSPRSGDLSVYWYQQSLDQGLQFLIQYYNGEERAKGNILERFSAQQFPDLHSELNLSSLELGDSALYFCASSVVPGDRDMNTGELFFGEGSRLTVL.

The rearrangement uses TRBV7-9 and TRBJ2-1; 7 bases fit TRBD2. Trimming took 5 bases from V and 5 from J; bases not matched to a gene: 12. The germline V gene has CDR1 SEHNR and CDR2 FQNEAQ (reference sequence). The CDR3 totals 16 residues. The CDR3 is CASSTSVGGMDNEQFF. The CDR3 region has the DNA TGTGCCAGCAGCACTTCGGTGGGGGGGATGGACAATGAGCAGTTCTTC.

This clonotype was counted many times. Here the CDR3 DNA reads TGTGCCATCAGTGAGTCTCGGGGCAGGGAGACCTACGAGCAGTACTTC. Protein product: CAISESRGRETYEQYF. The rearrangement uses TRBV10-3 and TRBJ2-7; D tentatively fits TRBD1 or TRBD2 (5 bases each). Trimming cost V 0 bases and J 2 bases, with 14 bases left between them. Germline lookup yields CDR1 ENHRY and CDR2 SYGVKD. The CDR3 is made up of 16 amino acids.

The J gene is TRBJ2-1, the V gene TRBV5-1; D is ambiguous. This CDR3 comprises 15 residues. CDR1 is SGHRS, CDR2 YFSETQ, per germline. V was trimmed by 1 base and J by 5 bases, leaving 13 bases between them. The CDR3: CASSLLPGENNEQFF. In DNA form, the CDR3 reads TGCGCCAGCAGCTTGCTTCCGGGCGAGAACAATGAGCAGTTCTTC.